The 31 T cell receptor beta chains listed next were all sequenced from one sample in a study of cytotoxic CD8 clonotypes in ibrutinib-treated CLL. Assay: immunoSEQ multiplex PCR; the TCRdb copy retains only in-frame clones and omits some. The sample lists tens of thousands of clones, 55% to 75% occurring once. The sequencing used PBMCs, collected after 12 months of ibrutinib treatment. Receptor source: a human donor with chronic lymphocytic leukemia.

The V call is TRBV11-1, the J call TRBJ2-3, with no clear D. Per the germline V gene, CDR1 is SGHAT and CDR2 is FQDESV (reference sequence). The CDR3 totals 14 residues. V was pared by 3 bases and J by 4 bases, with 11 bases between. CDR3 loop: CASSLKISADTQYF. CDR3 nucleotide sequence: TGTGCCAGCAGCTTGAAGATCTCTGCAGATACGCAGTATTTT.

J is TRBJ2-6 and V is TRBV6-4; D is perhaps TRBD2 (5 bases). V was clipped by 6 bases and J by 0 bases, with 18 bases between them. From germline, CDR1 is MRHNA and CDR2 SNTAGT. The CDR3 loop spans 18 amino acids. CDR3 sequence (DNA): TGTGCCAGCAGCCCGCGCGGTAGCGCCAGCTCTGGGGCCAACGTCCTGACTTTC. This encodes CASSPRGSASSGANVLTF.

J is TRBJ2-7 and V is TRBV7-9; D is ambiguous. The germline gives CDR1 SEHNR, CDR2 FQNEAQ (reference sequence). The CDR3 length is 11 residues. Trimming took 5 bases from V and 5 from J, leaving 7 bases between them. The CDR3 coding sequence is TGTGCCAGCAGCCTCAGAAACGAGCAGTACTTC. Its protein is CASSLRNEQYF.

In this sample, this clone turned up once. The V gene is TRBV10-3, the J gene TRBJ1-5; D is unclear. Trimming stripped 4 bases from V and 7 bases from J, with 11 bases between. Germline V gives CDR1 ENHRY, CDR2 SYGVKD. This CDR3 region has 13 residues. The CDR3, as DNA: TGTGCCATCAGTGGTCCCGACATCCAGCCCCAGCATTTT. Its translation is CAISGPDIQPQHF.

This clone is categorized as medium-sized. The genes are TRBV29-1 and TRBJ1-1; no reliable D call. The CDR3 is 10 residues long. Trimming pared 5 bases from V and 1 base from J, leaving 2 bases between. CDR1 SQVTM and CDR2 ANQGSEA come from the germline V gene. The CDR3 here is CSVKNTEAFF. CDR3 sequence (DNA): TGCAGCGTTAAGAACACTGAAGCTTTCTTT.

Only a few counts were recorded for this clone. The rearrangement uses TRBV28 and TRBJ1-5, with a possible D match to TRBD1 (6 bases). The CDR3 consists of 15 residues. Between the trimmed V and J ends, which lost 6 bases and 0 bases, there was a span of 12 bases. CDR1 is MDHEN and CDR2 is SYDVKM in the germline V gene. The CDR3 coding sequence is TGTGCCAGCAGGGAATACAGGGCTAGCAATCAGCCCCAGCATTTT. It translates to CASREYRASNQPQHF.

This clone was seen only once. The V gene is TRBV19, the J gene TRBJ2-3; D possibly corresponds to TRBD1 (6 bases). The CDR3 contains 11 residues. Trimming cost V 5 bases and J 10 bases, with 10 bases left between them. CDR1 and CDR2 from the germline V gene are LNHDA and SQIVND (reference sequence). This chain's CDR3 is CASSLQGPQYF. CDR3 sequence (DNA): TGTGCCAGTAGTTTACAGGGACCGCAGTATTTT. The full variable domain, its missing parts supplied by reference TRBV19 and TRBJ2-3, is DGGITQSPKYLFRKEGQNVTLSCEQNLNHDAMYWYRQDPGQGLRLIYYSQIVNDFQKGDIAEGYSVSREKKESFPLTVTSAQKNPTAFYLCASSLQGPQYFGPGTRLTVL.

The chain joins TRBV28 to TRBJ2-7, with 7 bases fitting TRBD1. Germline-derived CDR1 and CDR2 are MDHEN and SYDVKM. The CDR3 is 15 amino acids. V lost 6 bases to trimming and J lost 4 bases; unmatched junction nucleotides: 12. CDR3 DNA: TGTGCCAGCAGATCCGCCGGGGACAGTGAATACGAGCAGTACTTC. This encodes CASRSAGDSEYEQYF.

V usage is TRBV4-3 and J usage is TRBJ1-1; D ambiguous. CDR1 LGHNA and CDR2 YSLEER come from the germline V gene. The CDR3 is 16 residues long. Between the trimmed V and J ends, which lost 0 bases and 5 bases, there was a span of 16 bases. The CDR3 region is CASSQDVLRGETEAFF. CDR3 bases: TGCGCCAGCAGCCAAGATGTTCTTCGCGGGGAGACTGAAGCTTTCTTT.

The chain is built from TRBV11-2 and TRBJ2-1, with D uncertain. Trimming cost V 5 bases and J 12 bases, with 20 bases left between them. This CDR3 is 14 amino acids long. Germline CDR1 SGHAT, CDR2 FQNNGV. The CDR3: CASSINIEVGGQFF. CDR3 DNA: TGTGCCAGCAGCATAAACATCGAGGTGGGCGGGCAGTTCTTC.

This clone has only a few counts. Within the sample, other DNA sequences also encode this same CDR3. V usage is TRBV25-1 and J usage is TRBJ1-2, with 7 bases lining up with TRBD1. Germline V lookup: CDR1 MGHDK, CDR2 SYGVNS. The junction had 3 bases not matched to a gene; V was cut back by 1 base and J by 1 base. The CDR3 consists of 15 residues. The CDR3 loop reads CASSESGTVNYGYTF. In DNA form, the CDR3 reads TGTGCCAGCAGTGAATCAGGGACAGTTAACTATGGCTACACCTTC.

In its sample, this clone was seen a few times. The V and J genes are TRBV10-1 and TRBJ2-2; TRBD2 aligns across 12 bases. CDR3 length: 16 residues. CDR1 and CDR2 from the germline V gene are WNHNN and SYGVQD (reference sequence). Germline trimming cut 5 bases from V and 0 bases from J; bases unmatched to any gene: 1. DNA of the CDR3: TGCGCCAGCAGTCCTAGCGGGAGGGCGAACACCGGGGAGCTGTTTTTT. Its protein product is CASSPSGRANTGELFF.

This clone has a handful of counts. The CDR3 loop reads CASAGQGFAGELFF. The CDR3 nucleotides read TGTGCCAGCGCGGGACAGGGGTTCGCCGGGGAGCTGTTTTTT. This chain uses TRBV28 with TRBJ2-2; 10 bases match TRBD1. Germline loops: CDR1 MDHEN, CDR2 SYDVKM. CDR3 length: 14 residues. V lost 8 bases and J lost 6; bases outside the gene matches: 6.

This chain joins TRBV18 and TRBJ1-1; D not resolved. V was shortened by 3 bases and J by 6 bases, with 11 bases between the two germline ends. The germline V gene has CDR1 KGHSH and CDR2 LQKENI. CDR3 size: 13 residues. The CDR3 sequence is CASSPEAFAEAFF. The DNA of the CDR3 is TGTGCCAGCTCACCTGAGGCTTTCGCTGAAGCTTTCTTT.

This chain connects TRBV4-1 to TRBJ2-7; tentatively, D is TRBD1 (6 bases). Trimming took off 3 bases at V and 5 bases at J, with 11 bases between the two ends. This CDR3 contains 13 residues. Per the germline V gene, CDR1 is MGHRA and CDR2 is YSYEKL. CDR3 in amino acids: CASSHIQGDEQYF. CDR3 sequence (DNA): TGCGCCAGCAGCCATATACAGGGAGACGAGCAGTACTTC.

The rearrangement joins TRBV21-1 to TRBJ1-3. TRBV21-1 is a pseudogene locus. This CDR3 has 13 residues. The CDR3 protein is CASSNQSLDTIYF. The CDR3 DNA is TGTGCCAGCAGCAATCAAAGCCTCGACACCATATATTTT.

The chain couples TRBV28 to TRBJ2-5; D is uncertain. V was trimmed by 5 bases and J by 2 bases, leaving 9 bases between them. Germline V gene lookup returns CDR1 MDHEN and CDR2 SYDVKM. This CDR3 contains 13 residues. The CDR3 DNA reads as TGTGCCAGCAGTCGGACGGTTCAAGAGACCCAGTACTTC. This sequence encodes CASSRTVQETQYF.

V usage is TRBV11-3 and J usage is TRBJ2-1; 9 bases map to TRBD2. J gave up 5 bases and V 5 bases, and 10 bases lay outside the gene matches. There are 16 residues in the CDR3. Per the germline V gene, CDR1 is SGHNT and CDR2 is YENEEA. CDR3: CASSSGVVAGDNEQFF. The CDR3 DNA reads TGTGCCAGCAGCAGCGGGGTGGTAGCGGGAGACAATGAGCAGTTCTTC.

This chain joins TRBV9 and TRBJ2-7; D gene unclear. The germline V gene encodes CDR1 SGDLS and CDR2 YYNGEE. The germline V and J ends were trimmed by 0 bases and 0 bases, with 10 bases remaining between them. The CDR3 is made up of 15 amino acids. The CDR3 nucleotides read TGTGCCAGCAGCGTAGGGGTTTTGGGCTCCTACGAGCAGTACTTC. This sequence encodes CASSVGVLGSYEQYF.

V gene TRBV19 combines with J gene TRBJ1-1; no clear D. The V gene's germline CDR1 is LNHDA and CDR2 SQIVND (reference sequence). The CDR3 extends over 15 amino acids. Trimming cost V 4 bases and J 1 base, with 13 bases left between them. The CDR3 DNA reads TGTGCCAGTAGTAACCGGGGAGCAGCGAACACTGAAGCTTTCTTT. Translated: CASSNRGAANTEAFF.

The V gene is TRBV6-5, the J gene TRBJ1-1, with D tentatively TRBD1 (5 bases). V was trimmed by 5 bases and J by 1 base, leaving 14 bases between them. CDR3 length: 15 residues. The germline V gene encodes CDR1 MNHEY and CDR2 SVGAGI. CDR3 amino acids: CASSQQLDRNTEAFF. CDR3 in DNA: TGTGCCAGCAGTCAACAACTTGACAGGAACACTGAAGCTTTCTTT.

This chain joins TRBV6-5 and TRBJ1-2; TRBD1 matches 9 bases. CDR1 MNHEY and CDR2 SVGAGI come from the germline V gene. J gave up 4 bases and V 5 bases, and 5 bases lay outside the gene matches. This CDR3 region has 14 residues. The chain's CDR3 is CASSKDRGLYGYTF. The CDR3, as DNA: TGTGCCAGCAGTAAGGACAGGGGACTCTATGGCTACACCTTC.

V is TRBV29-1 and J is TRBJ1-1, with D perhaps TRBD1 (6 bases). V dropped 4 bases and J dropped 7 bases, with 10 bases sitting between them. From germline, CDR1 is SQVTM and CDR2 ANQGSEA. CDR3 length equals 11 residues. CDR3 sequence: CSVVGQIEAFF. The DNA of the CDR3 is TGCAGCGTTGTTGGACAGATTGAAGCTTTCTTT. Filled out from reference TRBV29-1 and TRBJ1-1, the complete variable domain reads SAVISQKPSRDICQRGTSLTIQCQVDSQVTMMFWYRQQPGQSLTLIATANQGSEATYESGFVIDKFPISRPNLTFSTLTVSNMSPEDSSIYLCSVVGQIEAFFGQGTRLTVV.

This sequence joins TRBV7-9 and TRBJ1-3; no reliable D call. The V and J ends lost 1 base and 0 bases respectively, with 1 base between them. The CDR3 is 13 residues long. CDR1 and CDR2 from the germline V gene are SEHNR and FQNEAQ (reference sequence). CDR3 sequence reads: CASSLGSGNTIYF. CDR3 bases: TGTGCCAGCAGCTTAGGCTCTGGAAACACCATATATTTT.

The chain combines TRBV30 with TRBJ1-1; TRBD1 is a possible D gene (5 bases). V lost 4 bases to trimming and J lost 2 bases, with 14 bases between them. The CDR3 runs 14 residues. The V gene's germline CDR1 is GTSNPN and CDR2 SVGIG (reference sequence). DNA for the CDR3: TGTGCCTGGACCGTACTCGGGGCAAACACTGAAGCTTTCTTT. It is translated as CAWTVLGANTEAFF.

CDR3 region: CSASGRANQPQHF. CDR3 in DNA: TGCAGCGCCTCCGGTAGGGCCAATCAGCCCCAGCATTTT. J is TRBJ1-5 and V is TRBV29-1; D call uncertain. V was trimmed by 7 bases and J by 3 bases, leaving 13 bases between them. Germline CDR1 SQVTM, CDR2 ANQGSEA. The CDR3 is 13 amino acids.

This clone was counted a single time. The V gene is TRBV4-1, the J gene TRBJ2-4; D is undetermined. The CDR3 has 13 residues. Germline lookup yields CDR1 MGHRA and CDR2 YSYEKL. V lost 1 base and J lost 8, with 9 bases in between. CDR3 sequence (DNA): TGCGCCAGCAGCCAAGGGACGGTGGACATTCAGTACTTC. This gives the protein CASSQGTVDIQYF.

V and J are TRBV7-8 and TRBJ2-5; D is perhaps TRBD1 (6 bases). The CDR3 contains 15 residues. The germline V and J ends were trimmed by 4 bases and 5 bases, with 17 bases remaining between them. The germline V gene encodes CDR1 SGHVS and CDR2 FQNEAQ. CDR3: CASSSLTGFTETQYF. The CDR3 nucleotides read TGTGCCAGCAGCTCCCTAACAGGGTTCACGGAGACCCAGTACTTC. The entire variable domain, with the rest obtained from reference TRBV7-8 and TRBJ2-5, is as follows: GAGVSQSPRYKVAKRGQDVALRCDPISGHVSLFWYQQALGQGPEFLTYFQNEAQLDKSGLPSDRFFAERPEGSVSTLKIQRTQQEDSAVYLCASSSLTGFTETQYFGPGTRLLVL.

The rearrangement links TRBV27 to TRBJ1-2, with 12 positions matching TRBD1. Germline-derived CDR1 and CDR2 are MNHEY and SMNVEV (reference sequence). The J segment lost 8 bases and the V segment lost 1 base, leaving 5 bases of the junction unmatched. The CDR3 runs to 15 residues. The CDR3 region is CASSLLGQGAGGYTF. The CDR3 DNA reads as TGTGCCAGCAGTTTATTGGGACAGGGGGCGGGAGGCTACACCTTC.

The chain is built from TRBV6-5 and TRBJ2-2; D remains unclear. V dropped 5 bases and J dropped 7 bases, with 11 bases sitting between them. Germline CDR1 MNHEY, CDR2 SVGAGI. The CDR3 has 13 residues. The CDR3 bases are TGTGCCAGCAGTGCCCGAGGAGTCGGGGAGCTGTTTTTT. It yields the protein CASSARGVGELFF.

V usage is TRBV5-8 and J usage is TRBJ2-5; D may be TRBD1 or TRBD2 (5 bases each). V was cut by 2 bases and J by 4 bases, with 9 bases left in between. CDR1 and CDR2 from the germline V gene are SGHTS and YDEGEE. This CDR3 has 13 residues. CDR3 loop: CASSFRGGETQYF. The CDR3 DNA follows: TGTGCCAGCAGCTTTCGGGGCGGAGAGACCCAGTACTTC.